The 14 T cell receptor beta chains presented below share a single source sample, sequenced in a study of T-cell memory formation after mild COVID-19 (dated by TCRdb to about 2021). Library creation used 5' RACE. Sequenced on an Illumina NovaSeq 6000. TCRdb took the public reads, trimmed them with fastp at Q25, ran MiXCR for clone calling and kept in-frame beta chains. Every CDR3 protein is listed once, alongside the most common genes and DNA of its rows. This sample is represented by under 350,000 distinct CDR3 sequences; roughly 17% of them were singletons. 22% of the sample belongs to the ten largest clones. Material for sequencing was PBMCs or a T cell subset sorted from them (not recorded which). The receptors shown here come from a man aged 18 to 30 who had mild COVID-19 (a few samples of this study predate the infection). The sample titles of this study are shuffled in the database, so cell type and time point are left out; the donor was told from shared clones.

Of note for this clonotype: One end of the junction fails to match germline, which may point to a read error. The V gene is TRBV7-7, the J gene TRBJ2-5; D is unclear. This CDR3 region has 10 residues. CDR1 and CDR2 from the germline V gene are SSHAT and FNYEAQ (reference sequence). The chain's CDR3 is CASSSPVPYF. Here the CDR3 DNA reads TGTGCTAGCAGCTCCCCAGTCCCGTACTTC.

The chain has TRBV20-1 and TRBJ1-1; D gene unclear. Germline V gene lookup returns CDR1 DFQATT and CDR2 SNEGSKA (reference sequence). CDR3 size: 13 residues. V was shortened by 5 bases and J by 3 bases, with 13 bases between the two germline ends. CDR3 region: CSAAPGGDTEAFF. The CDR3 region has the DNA TGCAGTGCTGCCCCAGGAGGCGACACTGAAGCTTTCTTT.

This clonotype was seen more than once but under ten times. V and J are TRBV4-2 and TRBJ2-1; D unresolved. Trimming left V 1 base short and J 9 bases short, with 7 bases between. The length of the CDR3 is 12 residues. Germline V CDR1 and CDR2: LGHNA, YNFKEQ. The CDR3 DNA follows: TGTGCCAGCAGCCAAGGAGGTGTTGAGCAGTTCTTC. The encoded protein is CASSQGGVEQFF.

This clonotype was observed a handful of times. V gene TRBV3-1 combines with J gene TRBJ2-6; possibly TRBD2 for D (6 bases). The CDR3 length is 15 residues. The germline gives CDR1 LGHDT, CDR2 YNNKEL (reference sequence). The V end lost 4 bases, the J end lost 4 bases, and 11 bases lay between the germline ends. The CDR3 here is CASSPGGPGANVLTF. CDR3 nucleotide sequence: TGTGCCAGCAGCCCCGGGGGACCGGGGGCCAACGTCCTGACTTTC.

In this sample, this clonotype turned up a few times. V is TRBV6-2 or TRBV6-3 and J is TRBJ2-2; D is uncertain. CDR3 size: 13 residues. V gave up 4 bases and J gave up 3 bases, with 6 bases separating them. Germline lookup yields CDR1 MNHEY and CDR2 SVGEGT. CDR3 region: CASSSRYTGELFF. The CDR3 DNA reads TGTGCCAGCAGTTCGCGGTACACCGGGGAGCTGTTTTTT.

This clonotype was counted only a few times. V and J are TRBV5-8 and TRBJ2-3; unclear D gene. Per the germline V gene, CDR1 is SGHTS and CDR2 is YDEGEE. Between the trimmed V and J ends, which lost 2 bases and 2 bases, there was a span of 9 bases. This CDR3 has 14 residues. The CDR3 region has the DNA TGTGCCAGCAGCTTCAACTTAAACACAGATACGCAGTATTTT. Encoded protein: CASSFNLNTDTQYF.

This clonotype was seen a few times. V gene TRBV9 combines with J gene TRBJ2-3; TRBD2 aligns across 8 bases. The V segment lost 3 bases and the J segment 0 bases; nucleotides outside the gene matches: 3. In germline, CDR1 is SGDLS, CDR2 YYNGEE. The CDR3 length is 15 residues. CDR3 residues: CASSGASGSTDTQYF. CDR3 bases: TGTGCCAGCAGCGGGGCTAGCGGGAGCACAGATACGCAGTATTTT. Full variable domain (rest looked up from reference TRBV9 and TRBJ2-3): DSGVTQTPKHLITATGQRVTLRCSPRSGDLSVYWYQQSLDQGLQFLIQYYNGEERAKGNILERFSAQQFPDLHSELNLSSLELGDSALYFCASSGASGSTDTQYFGPGTRLTVL.

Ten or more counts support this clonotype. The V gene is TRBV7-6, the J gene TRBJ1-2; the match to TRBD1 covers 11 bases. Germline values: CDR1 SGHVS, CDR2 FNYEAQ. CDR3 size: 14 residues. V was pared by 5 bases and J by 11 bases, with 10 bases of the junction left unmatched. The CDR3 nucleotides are TGTGCCAGCAGCCTACTTGCGGGACAGGGGGTTTACACCTTC. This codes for CASSLLAGQGVYTF.

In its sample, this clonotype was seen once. The CDR3 coding sequence is TGTGCCAGCAGCTTAGACTTTACAGACACCGGGGAGCTGTTTTTT. Protein product: CASSLDFTDTGELFF. The chain has TRBV11-2 and TRBJ2-2; no reliable D call. The CDR3 loop spans 15 amino acids. Germline CDR1 reads SGHAT; CDR2 reads FQNNGV. Trimming cost V 0 bases and J 3 bases, with 8 bases left between them.

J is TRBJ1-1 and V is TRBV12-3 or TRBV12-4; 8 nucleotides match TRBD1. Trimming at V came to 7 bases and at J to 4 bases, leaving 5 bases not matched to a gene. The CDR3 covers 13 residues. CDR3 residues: CASTVTGGTEAFF. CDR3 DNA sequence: TGTGCCAGCACCGTTACAGGGGGCACTGAAGCTTTCTTT.

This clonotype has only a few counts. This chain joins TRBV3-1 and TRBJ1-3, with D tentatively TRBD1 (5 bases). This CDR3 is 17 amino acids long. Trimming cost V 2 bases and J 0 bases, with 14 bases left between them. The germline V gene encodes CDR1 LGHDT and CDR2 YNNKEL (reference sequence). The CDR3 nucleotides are TGTGCCAGCAGCCAACCCTCGGGACGAAGCTCTGGAAACACCATATATTTT. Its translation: CASSQPSGRSSGNTIYF. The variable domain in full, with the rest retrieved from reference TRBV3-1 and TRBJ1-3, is DTAVSQTPKYLVTQMGNDKSIKCEQNLGHDTMYWYKQDSKKFLKIMFSYNNKELIINETVPNRFSPKSPDKAHLNLHINSLELGDSAVYFCASSQPSGRSSGNTIYFGEGSWLTVV.

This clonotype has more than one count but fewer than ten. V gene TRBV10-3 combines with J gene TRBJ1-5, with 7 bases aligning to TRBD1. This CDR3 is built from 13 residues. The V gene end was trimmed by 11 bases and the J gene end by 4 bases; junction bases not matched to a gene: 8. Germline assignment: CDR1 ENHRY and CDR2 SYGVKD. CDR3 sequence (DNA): TGTGCCTCACACGGGACAGATAATCAGCCCCAGCATTTT. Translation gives CASHGTDNQPQHF.

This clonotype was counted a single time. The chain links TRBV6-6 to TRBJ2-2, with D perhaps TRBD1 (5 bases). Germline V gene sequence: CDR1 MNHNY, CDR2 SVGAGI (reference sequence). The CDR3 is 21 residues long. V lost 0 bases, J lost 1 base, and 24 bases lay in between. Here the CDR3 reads CASSYSIIQDIARVNTGELFF. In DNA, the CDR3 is TGTGCCAGCAGTTACTCGATAATCCAGGACATTGCGCGAGTGAACACCGGGGAGCTGTTTTTT.

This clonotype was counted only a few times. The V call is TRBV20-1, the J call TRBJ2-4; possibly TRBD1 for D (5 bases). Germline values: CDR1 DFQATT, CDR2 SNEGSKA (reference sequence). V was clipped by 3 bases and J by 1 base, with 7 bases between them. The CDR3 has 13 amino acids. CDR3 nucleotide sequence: TGCAGTGCTAGCAGGGTTGCCAAAAACATTCAGTACTTC. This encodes CSASRVAKNIQYF.